The TCR beta chain described here comes from a study of naive and memory T cell subsets. The beta constant-region primer was an equimolar mix of two oligonucleotides covering TRBC1 and TRBC2. TCRdb independently ran MiXCR on the UMI-ligation and nested PCR reads; one entry per CDR3 protein. The sample holds 75,000 to 85,000 distinct CDR3 sequences; over 10% are singletons and the top ten take 0.9% to 0.95%. Findings and limits, study-wide: There was no ground truth to check naive and memory subset results.

Separate alpha and beta amplification began at the second PCR step. Note on this clonotype: The target antigen is unknown.

This CDR3 contains 15 residues. V was clipped by 4 bases and J by 4 bases, with 17 bases between them. Germline V gene data show CDR1 as SGHDT and CDR2 as YYEEEE. The chain recombines TRBV5-6 with TRBJ1-1; D perhaps matches TRBD1 (6 bases). The material sequenced was central memory CD4+ T cells from blood. This receptor was identified in a human donor in good health. In nucleotides, the CDR3 is TGTGCCAGCAGCATAGGACAGTTTTGGGGCACTGAAGCTTTCTTT. Translating it yields CASSIGQFWGTEAFF.